Detailed here is one T cell receptor beta chain. Its specificity is not known. The CDR3 has 16 amino acids. The junction had 5 bases not matched to a gene; V was cut back by 3 bases and J by 5 bases. The germline CDR1 and CDR2 sequences are LGHNA and YNFKEQ. The data originate from a study of vaccination and CD4 T cells after COVID-19. Cultured CD4+ T cell DNA was sequenced using the Oncomine TCR Beta short-read assay. In TCRdb, the PCR reads were re-called with MiXCR into one record per CDR3 protein. This sample has about 18,000 distinct CDR3 sequences, with under 55% found just once. Time point defined: late sampling 161 to 241 days after vaccination in a few convalescent patients. Regarding treatment: approximately 10-day PBMC culture with coronavirus spike peptide pools or control peptides (ViraFEST assay).

The rearrangement uses TRBV4-2 and TRBJ2-5, with 14 positions matching TRBD2. The clonotype comes from a human donor who had recovered from COVID-19. Here the sequenced sample was CD4+ T cells from blood, cultured in vitro, taken about 7 months after SARS-CoV-2 vaccination. The chain's CDR3 is CASSHGTSGGGETQYF. The CDR3 DNA reads as TGTGCCAGCAGCCATGGGACTAGCGGGGGCGGGGAGACCCAGTACTTC.